One sample yielded the 20 T cell receptor beta chains listed below, sequenced in a study of metastatic and nonmetastatic thyroid tumors. No treatment had been given to any patient before thyroid surgery. TCRdb used MiXCR to call clones anew from the PCR reads. The profile shows fewer than 15,000 clones, under 30% of them singletons. What was sequenced was tumor tissue. The origin of the receptors is a female donor with papillary thyroid cancer or a benign thyroid nodule (not recorded which). Some clones in this sample may be carry-over from other donors' samples.

This clone has only a few counts. The chain employs TRBV6-1 and TRBJ1-6; tentatively, D is TRBD1 (5 bases). The V end lost 6 bases, the J end lost 11 bases, and 17 bases lay between the germline ends. CDR3 size: 14 residues. Germline V gives CDR1 MNHNS, CDR2 SASEGT. The CDR3: CASSPARAGPPLHF. The CDR3 DNA sequence: TGTGCCAGCAGCCCCGCGCGGGCGGGACCACCCCTCCACTTT.

This clone was detected many times. The gene calls are TRBV7-3 and TRBJ2-5; maybe TRBD1 (6 bases). This CDR3 region has 14 residues. Germline CDR1 reads SGHTA; CDR2 reads FQGTGA. V was shortened by 5 bases and J by 5 bases, with 15 bases between the two germline ends. The CDR3, as DNA: TGTGCCAGCAGCAAACAGGGTCTCCTTGAGACCCAGTACTTC. Amino acids: CASSKQGLLETQYF.

This clone was observed at least ten times. The sample contains more than one DNA sequence encoding this CDR3. The V and J genes are TRBV6-1 and TRBJ2-6; TRBD2 is a possible D gene (6 bases). The germline V and J ends were trimmed by 6 bases and 2 bases, with 14 bases remaining between them. The germline gives CDR1 MNHNS, CDR2 SASEGT. The CDR3 has 16 residues. This chain's CDR3 is CASRLIGGAGANVLTF. DNA for the CDR3: TGTGCCAGCAGACTGATCGGAGGGGCTGGGGCCAACGTCCTGACTTTC.

The table lists this clone with many counts. The chain combines TRBV7-9 with TRBJ2-3; D unresolved. Looked up from germline, CDR1 is SEHNR and CDR2 is FQNEAQ (reference sequence). Trimming took 0 bases from V and 7 from J, leaving 11 bases between them. The CDR3 is 14 residues long. The chain's CDR3 is CASSLAENINTQYF. The CDR3 region has the DNA TGTGCCAGCAGCTTAGCTGAGAACATAAATACGCAGTATTTT.

This clone was recorded many times. This chain links TRBV21-1 with TRBJ2-6; the table gives TRBD2 as D, unverified against the DNA. TRBV21-1 is an annotated pseudogene. The length of the CDR3 is 19 residues. CDR3 amino acids: CASSSRGPDSFSGANVLTF. The CDR3 DNA is TGTGCCAGCAGCTCTCGAGGGCCCGACAGTTTCTCTGGGGCCAACGTCCTGACTTTC.

This rearrangement joins TRBV6-4 to TRBJ2-7; D not resolved. This CDR3 contains 14 residues. V lost 4 bases and J lost 7, with 17 bases in between. The V gene's germline CDR1 is MRHNA and CDR2 SNTAGT. CDR3: CASSADPGIAEQYF. The CDR3 DNA sequence: TGTGCCAGCAGTGCCGACCCTGGGATCGCTGAGCAGTACTTC.

The chain carries TRBV9 and TRBJ2-1; the match to TRBD2 covers 7 bases. CDR3 length: 12 amino acids. The V and J ends lost 3 bases and 8 bases, in that order; junction bases with no gene match: 2. Per the germline V gene, CDR1 is SGDLS and CDR2 is YYNGEE. CDR3 DNA: TGTGCCAGCAGCGCCGCGGGGGATGAGCAGTTCTTC. It codes for CASSAAGDEQFF.

The chain has TRBV10-3 and TRBJ1-6; no clear D. Germline V gene lookup returns CDR1 ENHRY and CDR2 SYGVKD. This CDR3 region has 11 residues. The V and J ends lost 11 bases and 13 bases respectively, with 15 bases between them. As DNA, the CDR3 is TGTGCCGTTGGACCGTTCTTTCCCCTCCACTTT. Translated, it gives CAVGPFFPLHF.

This clone came up a few times. This sequence joins TRBV6-1 and TRBJ2-1; 7 positions match TRBD2. This CDR3 spans 15 amino acids. V lost 2 bases and J lost 5; bases outside the gene matches: 6. From germline, CDR1 is MNHNS and CDR2 SASEGT. The CDR3 here is CASSERRAGDNEQFF. As DNA, the CDR3 is TGTGCCAGCAGTGAAAGGCGCGCGGGGGACAATGAGCAGTTCTTC.

The table lists this clone with a few counts. The chain has TRBV24-1 and TRBJ2-7; tentative D call: TRBD1 (6 bases). Looked up from germline, CDR1 is KGHDR and CDR2 is SFDVKD. The CDR3 runs 15 residues. Trimming took off 4 bases at V and 2 bases at J, with 14 bases between the two ends. The CDR3 loop reads CATSDPGQGPYEQYF. The CDR3 DNA reads TGTGCCACCAGTGACCCCGGGCAGGGGCCCTACGAGCAGTACTTC.

The V and J genes are TRBV11-2 and TRBJ2-1, with 13 bases aligning to TRBD2. CDR3 length: 15 amino acids. V lost 3 bases and J lost 9; bases outside the gene matches: 5. From germline, CDR1 is SGHAT and CDR2 FQNNGV. This chain's CDR3 is CASSFGLAGAREQFF. The CDR3 DNA sequence: TGTGCCAGCAGCTTCGGACTAGCGGGAGCTCGTGAGCAGTTCTTC.

The V gene is TRBV9, the J gene TRBJ2-3; 11 bases map to TRBD2. The ends lost 0 bases at V and 2 bases at J; junction bases unmatched: 5. CDR3 length: 17 residues. Germline V gives CDR1 SGDLS, CDR2 YYNGEE. The CDR3 nucleotides are TGTGCCAGCAGCGTAGGTGGGACTAGCGGACCCACAGATACGCAGTATTTT. It codes for CASSVGGTSGPTDTQYF.

As concerns this clone: A much larger clone is a single base away; this may be a read error. At the DNA level, this CDR3 is encoded by other sequences in the same sample as well. The J gene is TRBJ1-1, the V gene TRBV11-1; tentatively, D is TRBD1 (5 bases). Germline V lookup: CDR1 SGHAT, CDR2 FQDESV (reference sequence). The V and J ends lost 5 bases and 4 bases respectively, with 20 bases between them. The CDR3 runs 16 residues. CDR3 in amino acids: CASSPILQGEVTEAFF. CDR3 bases: TGTGCCAGCAGCCCCATCCTGCAGGGTGAGGTCACTGAAGCTTTCTTT. The whole variable domain, remainder taken from reference TRBV11-1 and TRBJ1-1, is EAEVAQSPRYKITEKSQAVAFWCDPISGHATLYWYRQILGQGPELLVQFQDESVVDDSQLPKDRFSAERLKGVDSTLKIQPAELGDSAMYLCASSPILQGEVTEAFFGQGTRLTVV.

This clone was recorded many times. Just one base apart from a much larger clone, this may be a read error. The conserved final phenylalanine or tryptophan is absent from the CDR3, which likely points to a read error. This sequence joins TRBV19 and TRBJ2-1, with D tentatively TRBD1 or TRBD2 (5 bases each). Germline V gene sequence: CDR1 LNHDA, CDR2 SQIVND (reference sequence). This CDR3 spans 15 amino acids. V lost 10 bases and J 8 bases, leaving 24 bases between the germline ends. CDR3 sequence: CATKPGPLRGDEQFL. The CDR3 region has the DNA TGTGCCACTAAACCGGGGCCCTTACGGGGCGATGAGCAGTTCCTC.

This clone was seen more than once but under ten times. V gene TRBV12-3 or TRBV12-4 combines with J gene TRBJ2-2; unclear D gene. CDR3 length: 12 residues. V dropped 3 bases and J dropped 4 bases, with 3 bases sitting between them. The CDR3 loop is CASSFGTGELFF. In DNA form, the CDR3 reads TGTGCCAGCAGTTTCGGCACCGGGGAGCTGTTTTTT.

The J gene is TRBJ2-3, the V gene TRBV28; D remains unclear. V lost 3 bases to trimming and J lost 3 bases, with 13 bases between them. Per the germline V gene, CDR1 is MDHEN and CDR2 is SYDVKM. This CDR3 is 15 amino acids long. CDR3 DNA: TGTGCCAGCAGTTTTATAACAGAAACAACAGATACGCAGTATTTT. This codes for CASSFITETTDTQYF.

The table lists this clone with a few counts. The chain has TRBV27 and TRBJ2-7; no reliable D call. CDR1 and CDR2 (germline): MNHEY, SMNVEV (reference sequence). This CDR3 contains 14 residues. V shed 6 bases and J shed 2 bases, with 14 bases lying between them. CDR3 loop: CASSIRYTPYEQYF. In nucleotides, the CDR3 is TGTGCCAGCAGCATCCGGTACACCCCCTACGAGCAGTACTTC.

This clone has ten or more counts. V and J are TRBV18 and TRBJ2-5; D is perhaps TRBD2 (6 bases). Germline V lookup: CDR1 KGHSH, CDR2 LQKENI. CDR3 size: 12 residues. Trimming stripped 3 bases from V and 4 bases from J, with 6 bases between. CDR3 sequence: CASSPGGETQYF. In nucleotides, the CDR3 is TGTGCCAGCTCACCGGGGGGAGAGACCCAGTACTTC.

This clone was recorded only once. The chain couples TRBV30 to TRBJ2-2; D unclear. This CDR3 is 15 amino acids long. V was trimmed by 2 bases and J by 5 bases, leaving 15 bases between them. Germline V CDR1 and CDR2: GTSNPN, SVGIG (reference sequence). The chain's CDR3 is CAWSFSWAGTGELFF. DNA of the CDR3: TGTGCCTGGAGTTTCTCTTGGGCTGGTACCGGGGAGCTGTTTTTT.

This clone was counted ten times or more. This chain connects TRBV20-1 to TRBJ2-7, with 8 bases lining up with TRBD2. This CDR3 is 13 amino acids long. J was trimmed by 3 bases and V by 3 bases; bases with no gene match: 4. Germline values: CDR1 DFQATT, CDR2 SNEGSKA (reference sequence). The DNA of the CDR3 is TGCAGTGCTAGGAGCGGGAGTGGCTACGAGCAGTACTTC. This translates into CSARSGSGYEQYF.